These 9 T cell receptor beta chains share one sample of origin, sequenced in a study of T-cell reconstitution after alpha-beta-depleted transplantation in children. Unique molecular identifiers were incorporated into the prepared TCRbeta library. One entry per CDR3 protein, called by TCRdb with MiXCR from the PCR reads. The table includes under 750,000 distinct CDR3 sequences, under 30% detected once. Material: PBMCs, mostly from graft donor cells, obtained 360 days after TCRalphabeta/CD19-depleted stem cell transplant. Receptor source: a boy under three years old who had a stem cell transplant for acute myeloid leukemia, so the T cells may come from the graft donor.

This clonotype was detected a few times. The chain joins TRBV7-2 to TRBJ2-1; TRBD2 matches at 7 bases. The CDR3 is 14 amino acids. Germline lookup yields CDR1 SGHTA and CDR2 FQGNSA. The junction had 3 bases not matched to a gene; V was cut back by 2 bases and J by 5 bases. CDR3 sequence (DNA): TGTGCCAGCAGCTTATTGCTAGCGGACAATGAGCAGTTCTTC. It is translated as CASSLLLADNEQFF.

This chain connects TRBV7-6 to TRBJ1-6; unclear D gene. V was shortened by 3 bases and J by 10 bases, with 10 bases between the two germline ends. CDR3 length: 13 residues. The germline gives CDR1 SGHVS, CDR2 FNYEAQ. CDR3 loop: CASSLRLRSPLHF. CDR3 coding DNA: TGTGCCAGCAGCTTGCGGTTGCGCTCACCCCTCCACTTT.

This clonotype has only a few counts. The chain couples TRBV7-6 to TRBJ2-1; TRBD2 aligns across 13 bases. CDR1 and CDR2 from the germline V gene are SGHVS and FNYEAQ. V dropped 4 bases and J dropped 9; count of bases not matched to a gene: 9. There are 16 residues in the CDR3. Here the CDR3 reads CASSSLLAGGPFEQFF. In DNA form, the CDR3 reads TGTGCCAGCAGCTCGCTACTAGCGGGGGGGCCATTTGAGCAGTTCTTC.

This clonotype was seen more than once but under ten times. V is TRBV7-9 and J is TRBJ2-7, with D uncertain. Trimming pared 2 bases from V and 3 bases from J, leaving 8 bases between. CDR1 is SEHNR and CDR2 is FQNEAQ in the germline V gene (reference sequence). CDR3 length equals 13 residues. CDR3 loop: CASSLQGYYEQYV. In nucleotides, the CDR3 is TGTGCCAGCAGCTTACAAGGGTACTACGAGCAGTACGTC.

This clonotype was picked up a small number of times. The V and J genes are TRBV20-1 and TRBJ2-5, with D tentatively TRBD2 (6 bases). Trimming removed 1 base at V and 2 bases at J, with 11 bases between. The CDR3 runs to 14 residues. CDR1 is DFQATT and CDR2 is SNEGSKA in the germline V gene (reference sequence). The CDR3 is CSARGWTIQETQYF. The DNA for the CDR3 is TGCAGTGCTAGAGGGTGGACTATACAAGAGACCCAGTACTTC.

The chain carries TRBV5-5 and TRBJ2-1, with 7 bases that match TRBD1. Per germline, CDR1 SGHKS and CDR2 YYEKEE (reference sequence). This CDR3 has 16 residues. After removal of 4 bases from V and 0 bases from J, the junction contained 7 bases not matched to a gene. CDR3 protein: CASSGLQGISYNEQFF. CDR3 DNA: TGTGCCAGCAGCGGGCTACAGGGGATCTCCTACAATGAGCAGTTCTTC.

This clonotype was recorded at least ten times. This rearrangement joins TRBV10-3 to TRBJ2-3, with 7 bases matching TRBD1. CDR3 length: 14 residues. The ends lost 4 bases at V and 1 base at J; junction bases unmatched: 2. CDR1 is ENHRY, CDR2 SYGVKD, per germline. CDR3 protein: CAISGGTGTDTQYF. CDR3 DNA: TGTGCCATCAGTGGTGGGACAGGCACAGATACGCAGTATTTT.

The table lists this clonotype with many counts. The gene calls are TRBV20-1 and TRBJ2-3, with D possibly matching TRBD1 (7 bases). V was shortened by 6 bases and J by 2 bases, with 21 bases between the two germline ends. This CDR3 has 16 amino acids. Germline V gene sequence: CDR1 DFQATT, CDR2 SNEGSKA (reference sequence). The DNA for the CDR3 is TGCAGTGCCCCCCGGTGGAGGGGGCGTTTCACAGATACGCAGTATTTT. This translates into CSAPRWRGRFTDTQYF.

The gene calls are TRBV6-2 or TRBV6-3 and TRBJ2-3; TRBD1 is a possible D gene (6 bases). The CDR3 covers 16 residues. From germline, CDR1 is MNHEY and CDR2 SVGEGT. Trimming removed 0 bases from V and 6 bases from J, with 16 bases in between. This CDR3 is CASSYSGQSFADTQYF. In nucleotides, the CDR3 is TGTGCCAGCAGTTACTCCGGACAGTCCTTCGCGGATACGCAGTATTTT.